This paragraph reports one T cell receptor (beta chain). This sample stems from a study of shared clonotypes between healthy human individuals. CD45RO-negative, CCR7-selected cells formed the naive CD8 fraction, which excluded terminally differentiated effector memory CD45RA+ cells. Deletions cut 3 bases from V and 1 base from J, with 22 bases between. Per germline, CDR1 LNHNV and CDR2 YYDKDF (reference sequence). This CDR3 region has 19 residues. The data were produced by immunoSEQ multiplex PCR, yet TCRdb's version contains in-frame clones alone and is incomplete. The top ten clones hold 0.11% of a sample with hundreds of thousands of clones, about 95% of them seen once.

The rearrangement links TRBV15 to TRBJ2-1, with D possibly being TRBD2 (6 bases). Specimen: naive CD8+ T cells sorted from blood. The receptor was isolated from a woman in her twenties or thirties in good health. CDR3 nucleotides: TGTGCCACCAGCAGTAGCGGCTTCCAAGTGGCCAAGTCCTACAATGAGCAGTTCTTC. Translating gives CATSSSGFQVAKSYNEQFF. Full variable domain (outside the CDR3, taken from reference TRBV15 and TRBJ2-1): DAMVIQNPRYQVTQFGKPVTLSCSQTLNHNVMYWYQQKSSQAPKLLFHYYDKDFNNEADTPDNFQSRRPNTSFCFLDIRSPGLGDTAMYLCATSSSGFQVAKSYNEQFFGPGTRLTVL.